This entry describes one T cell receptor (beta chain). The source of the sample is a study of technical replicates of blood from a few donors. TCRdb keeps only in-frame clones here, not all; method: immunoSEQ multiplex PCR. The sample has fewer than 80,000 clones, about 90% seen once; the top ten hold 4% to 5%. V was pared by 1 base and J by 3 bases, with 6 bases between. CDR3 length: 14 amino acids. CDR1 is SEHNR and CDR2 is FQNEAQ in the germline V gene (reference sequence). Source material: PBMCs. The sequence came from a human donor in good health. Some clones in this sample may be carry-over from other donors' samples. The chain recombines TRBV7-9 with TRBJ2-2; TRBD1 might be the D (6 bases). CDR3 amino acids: CASSLGTDTGELFF. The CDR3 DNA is TGTGCCAGCAGCTTAGGGACAGACACCGGGGAGCTGTTTTTT.